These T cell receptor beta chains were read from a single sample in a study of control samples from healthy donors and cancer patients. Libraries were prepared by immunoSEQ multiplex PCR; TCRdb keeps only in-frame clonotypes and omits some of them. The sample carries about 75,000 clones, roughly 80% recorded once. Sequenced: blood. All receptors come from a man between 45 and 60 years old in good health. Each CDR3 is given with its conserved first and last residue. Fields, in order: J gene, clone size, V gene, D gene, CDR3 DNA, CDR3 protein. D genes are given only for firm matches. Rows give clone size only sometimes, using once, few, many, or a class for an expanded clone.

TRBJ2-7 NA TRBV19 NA TGTGCCAGTAGTATCCCGGGGAGATCCTACGAGCAGTACTTC CASSIPGRSYEQYF
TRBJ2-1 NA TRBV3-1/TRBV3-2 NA TGTGCCAGCAGCCGACCTACTAGCAACAATGAGCAGTTCTTC CASSRPTSNNEQFF
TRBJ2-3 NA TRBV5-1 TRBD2 TGCGCCACCGCCCTTCCGGGACTAGCGGGAACAGATACGCAGTATTTT CATALPGLAGTDTQYF
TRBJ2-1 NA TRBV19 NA TGTGCCAGTAGTATAGGGACCTATAATGAGCAGTTCTTC CASSIGTYNEQFF
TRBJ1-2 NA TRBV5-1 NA TGCGCCAGCAGCTTAGGAGCCAACATCGACCCCTCCGATGGCTACACCTTC CASSLGANIDPSDGYTF
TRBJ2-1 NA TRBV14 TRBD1 TGTGCCAGCAGCCCTTTGGACAGGCCTAATGAGCAGTTCTTC CASSPLDRPNEQFF
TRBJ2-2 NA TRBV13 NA TGTGCCAGCAGCTTAGAAGGGGGGCCCGGGGAGCTGTTTTTT CASSLEGGPGELFF
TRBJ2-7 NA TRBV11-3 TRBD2 TGTGCCAGCAGCTTATCTAGCGGGGAGTCCTACGAGCAGTACTTC CASSLSSGESYEQYF
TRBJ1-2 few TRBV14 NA TGTGCCAGCAGCCAAGGGATACGAGGGCACAACTATGGCTACACCTTC CASSQGIRGHNYGYTF
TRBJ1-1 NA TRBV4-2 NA TGTGCCAGCAGCCAGGGGAGCGCTGAAGCTTTCTTT CASSQGSAEAFF
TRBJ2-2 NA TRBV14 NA TGTGCCAGCAGCCAAAATCTAGCCGGGGAGCTGTTTTTT CASSQNLAGELFF
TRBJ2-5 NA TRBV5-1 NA TGCGCCAGCAGCCCCGGGGCAGAACAAGAGACCCAGTACTTC CASSPGAEQETQYF
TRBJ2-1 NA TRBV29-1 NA TGCAGCGTTGATCAGGGGCTAGCGTCTGAGCAGTTCTTC CSVDQGLASEQFF
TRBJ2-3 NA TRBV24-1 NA TGTGCCACCAGTGATGCTGGGACAGATACGCAGTATTTT CATSDAGTDTQYF
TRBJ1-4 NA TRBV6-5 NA TGTGCCAGCAGTTACTCACGGGCGGCGACTGAAAAACTGTTTTTT CASSYSRAATEKLFF
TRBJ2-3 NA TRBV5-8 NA TGTGCCAGCAGGGGAAGGGGGGAAGATACGCAGTATTTT CASRGRGEDTQYF
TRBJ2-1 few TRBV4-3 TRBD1 TGCGCCAGCAGCCAAGATGGGACAGGGCTCAATGAGCAGTTCTTC CASSQDGTGLNEQFF
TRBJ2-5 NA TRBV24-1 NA TGTGCCACCAGTGATTTGACCGGGGGCAAGGGAGAGACCCAGTACTTC CATSDLTGGKGETQYF
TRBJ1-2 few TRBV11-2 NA TGTGCCAGCAGCTTAGGGGTGCAGAACTATGGCTACACCTTC CASSLGVQNYGYTF
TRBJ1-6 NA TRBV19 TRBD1 TGTGCCAGTAGTATTTCAGGGGGCGATTCACCCCTCCACTTT CASSISGGDSPLHF
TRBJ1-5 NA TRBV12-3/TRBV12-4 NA TGTGCCAGCAGTGGGGAGGCGCGCCAGCCCCAGCATTTT CASSGEARQPQHF
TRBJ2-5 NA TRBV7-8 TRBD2 TGTGCCAGCATCTTAGCGGGATCACAGACCCAGTACTTC CASILAGSQTQYF
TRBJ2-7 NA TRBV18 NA TGTGCCAGCTCACCATCGTGGCAGAACGGCGAGCAGTACTTC CASSPSWQNGEQYF
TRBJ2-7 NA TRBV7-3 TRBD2 TGTGCCAGCGCCGGGACTAGCGGGAAGTGGGGTCCCTACGAGCAGTACTTC CASAGTSGKWGPYEQYF
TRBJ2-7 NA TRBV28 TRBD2 TGTGCCAGCGGAGTAGCGGGAGGGTCCTACGAGCAGTACTTC CASGVAGGSYEQYF
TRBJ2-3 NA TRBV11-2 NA TGTGCCAGTAGGGCCTATAGCACAGATACGCAGTATTTT CASRAYSTDTQYF
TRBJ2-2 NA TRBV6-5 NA TGTGCCAGCAGCACAAGGCTTGCCGGGGAGCTGTTTTTT CASSTRLAGELFF
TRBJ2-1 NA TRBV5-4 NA TGTGCCAGCAGCTCTGGTGTCCGGAGCTCCTACAATGAGCAGTTCTTC CASSSGVRSSYNEQFF
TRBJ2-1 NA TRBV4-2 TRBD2 TGTGCCAGCAGCCACCTAGCGGTTAGCTCCTACAATGAGCAGTTCTTC CASSHLAVSSYNEQFF
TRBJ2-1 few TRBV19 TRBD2 TGTGCCAGTAGTATACGGGGCGGGAGCTTTCTTGAGCAGTTCTTC CASSIRGGSFLEQFF
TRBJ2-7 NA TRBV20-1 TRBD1 TGCAGTGCTAGTTTGTGGACAGGGTCCTACGAGCAGTACTTC CSASLWTGSYEQYF
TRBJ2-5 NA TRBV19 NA TGTGCCAGTAGTTCAGGAGTAAGAGAGACCCAGTACTTC CASSSGVRETQYF
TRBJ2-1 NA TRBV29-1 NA TGCAGCGTTGAGGTCGGGACCTCCTACAATGAGCAGTTCTTC CSVEVGTSYNEQFF
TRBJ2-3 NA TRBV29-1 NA TGCAGCGTTGAAGTAGGGAACACAGATACGCAGTATTTT CSVEVGNTDTQYF
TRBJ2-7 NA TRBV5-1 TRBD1 TGCGCCAGCAGCTTGGGACAGGGTTATTACGAGCAGTACTTC CASSLGQGYYEQYF